This T cell receptor beta chain is from a study of shared clonotypes between healthy human individuals. Only CD45RO-negative cells positively selected for CCR7 counted as naive CD8 cells, so terminally differentiated effector memory CD45RA+ cells were excluded. Germline trimming cut 8 bases from V and 5 bases from J; bases unmatched to any gene: 14. CDR3 length: 16 amino acids. Per the germline V gene, CDR1 is MGHDK and CDR2 is SYGVNS. Only in-frame clones appear in the TCRdb table, and some are missing; sequencing was by immunoSEQ multiplex PCR. The profile covers around 1,900,000 clones, with 93% appearing a single time and more than 1.5% taken by the ten largest. This clone occurred once.

The sample was naive CD8+ T cells from PBMCs. The chain recombines TRBV25-1 with TRBJ2-2, with 7 bases lining up with TRBD1. This sequence originates from a man between 18 and 35 years old in good health. Some clones in this sample may be carry-over from other donors' samples. The CDR3 reads CASPRAGGVKTGELFF. In nucleotides, the CDR3 is TGTGCCAGCCCCAGGGCAGGGGGAGTCAAGACCGGGGAGCTGTTTTTT.